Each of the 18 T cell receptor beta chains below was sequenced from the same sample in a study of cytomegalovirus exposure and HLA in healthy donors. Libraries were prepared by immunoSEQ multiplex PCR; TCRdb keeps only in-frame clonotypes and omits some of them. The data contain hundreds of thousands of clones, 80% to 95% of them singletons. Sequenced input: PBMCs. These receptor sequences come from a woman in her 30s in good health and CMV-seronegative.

CDR3 protein: CSVEESAVYGYTF. CDR3 in DNA: TGCAGCGTTGAAGAGTCAGCAGTCTATGGCTACACCTTC. The V call is TRBV29-1, the J call TRBJ1-2; D unclear. Germline values: CDR1 SQVTM, CDR2 ANQGSEA. There are 13 residues in the CDR3. V shed 0 bases and J shed 4 bases, with 9 bases lying between them.

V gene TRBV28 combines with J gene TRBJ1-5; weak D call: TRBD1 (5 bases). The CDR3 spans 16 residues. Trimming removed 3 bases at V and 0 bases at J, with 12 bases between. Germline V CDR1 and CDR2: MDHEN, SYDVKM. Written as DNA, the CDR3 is TGTGCCAGCAGTTTTAAGGCAGGGTATAGCAATCAGCCCCAGCATTTT. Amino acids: CASSFKAGYSNQPQHF. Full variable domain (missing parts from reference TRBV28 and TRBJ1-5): DVKVTQSSRYLVKRTGEKVFLECVQDMDHENMFWYRQDPGLGLRLIYFSYDVKMKEKGDIPEGYSVSREKKERFSLILESASTNQTSMYLCASSFKAGYSNQPQHFGDGTRLSIL.

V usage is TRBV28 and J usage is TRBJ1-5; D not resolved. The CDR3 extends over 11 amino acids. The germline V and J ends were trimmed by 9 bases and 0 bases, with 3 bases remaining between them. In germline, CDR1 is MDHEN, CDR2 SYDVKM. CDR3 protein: CASNSNQPQHF. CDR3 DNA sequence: TGTGCCAGTAATAGCAATCAGCCCCAGCATTTT. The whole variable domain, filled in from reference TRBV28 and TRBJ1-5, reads DVKVTQSSRYLVKRTGEKVFLECVQDMDHENMFWYRQDPGLGLRLIYFSYDVKMKEKGDIPEGYSVSREKKERFSLILESASTNQTSMYLCASNSNQPQHFGDGTRLSIL.

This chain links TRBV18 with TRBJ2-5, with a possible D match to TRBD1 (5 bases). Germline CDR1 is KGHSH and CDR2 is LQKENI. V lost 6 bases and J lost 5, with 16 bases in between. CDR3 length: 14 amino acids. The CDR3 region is CASSTNQGAETQYF. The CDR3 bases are TGTGCCAGCTCCACAAACCAGGGCGCGGAGACCCAGTACTTC.

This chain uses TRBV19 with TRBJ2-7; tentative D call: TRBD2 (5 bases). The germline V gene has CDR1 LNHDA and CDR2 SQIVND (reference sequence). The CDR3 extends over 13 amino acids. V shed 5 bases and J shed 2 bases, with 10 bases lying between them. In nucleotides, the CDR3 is TGTGCCAGTAGTGGAGGCATAACCTACGAGCAGTACTTC. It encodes CASSGGITYEQYF.

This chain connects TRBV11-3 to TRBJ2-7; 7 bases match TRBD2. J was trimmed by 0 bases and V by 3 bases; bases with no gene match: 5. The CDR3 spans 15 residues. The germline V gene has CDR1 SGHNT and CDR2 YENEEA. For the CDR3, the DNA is TGTGCCAGCAGCTTGGTAGCGGGTGGCTCCTACGAGCAGTACTTC. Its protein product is CASSLVAGGSYEQYF. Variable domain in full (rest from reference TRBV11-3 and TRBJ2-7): EAGVVQSPRYKIIEKKQPVAFWCNPISGHNTLYWYLQNLGQGPELLIRYENEEAVDDSQLPKDRFSAERLKGVDSTLKIQPAELGDSAVYLCASSLVAGGSYEQYFGPGTRLTVT.

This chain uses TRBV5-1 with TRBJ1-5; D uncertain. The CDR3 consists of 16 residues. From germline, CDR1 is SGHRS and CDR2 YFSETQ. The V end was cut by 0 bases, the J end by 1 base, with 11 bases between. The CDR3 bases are TGCGCCAGCAGCTTGGACCGGCTTGGAAGCAATCAGCCCCAGCATTTT. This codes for CASSLDRLGSNQPQHF.

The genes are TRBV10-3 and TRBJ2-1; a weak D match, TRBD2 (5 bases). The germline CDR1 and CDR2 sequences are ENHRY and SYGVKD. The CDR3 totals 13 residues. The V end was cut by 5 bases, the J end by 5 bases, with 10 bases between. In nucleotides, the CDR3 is TGTGCCATCAGTCTGGGAGAGGACAATGAGCAGTTCTTC. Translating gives CAISLGEDNEQFF.

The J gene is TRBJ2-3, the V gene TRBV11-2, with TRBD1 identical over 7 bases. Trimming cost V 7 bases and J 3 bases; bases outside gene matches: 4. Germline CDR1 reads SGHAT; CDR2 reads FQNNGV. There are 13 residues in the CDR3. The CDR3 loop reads CASTGDSTDTQYF. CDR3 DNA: TGTGCCAGCACCGGGGACAGTACAGATACGCAGTATTTT. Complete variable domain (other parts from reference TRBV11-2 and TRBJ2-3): EAGVAQSPRYKIIEKRQSVAFWCNPISGHATLYWYQQILGQGPKLLIQFQNNGVVDDSQLPKDRFSAERLKGVDSTLKIQPAKLEDSAVYLCASTGDSTDTQYFGPGTRLTVL.

The DNA for the CDR3 is TGTGCCAGCAGCATATCGTTCGGGACAGCTCCTAACTATGGCTACACCTTC. It is translated as CASSISFGTAPNYGYTF. The chain joins TRBV7-2 to TRBJ1-2; 7 bases align to TRBD1. V was clipped by 5 bases and J by 0 bases; unmatched bases: 12. This CDR3 contains 17 residues. The germline V gene encodes CDR1 SGHTA and CDR2 FQGNSA.

DNA of the CDR3: TGTGCCTGGAGTGTAGGGATAATTGGGTCGGGAGGCAATCAGCCCCAGCATTTT. Its translation: CAWSVGIIGSGGNQPQHF. The chain recombines TRBV30 with TRBJ1-5, with D uncertain. Germline V gives CDR1 GTSNPN, CDR2 SVGIG (reference sequence). The CDR3 has 18 residues. Trimming shortened V by 0 bases and J by 2 bases, and 20 bases separated the two germline ends.

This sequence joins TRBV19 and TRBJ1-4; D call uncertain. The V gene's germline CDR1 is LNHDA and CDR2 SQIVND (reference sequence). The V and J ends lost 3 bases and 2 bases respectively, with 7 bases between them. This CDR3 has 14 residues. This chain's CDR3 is CASSMTRTNEKLFF. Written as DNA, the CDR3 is TGTGCCAGTAGTATGACACGGACTAATGAAAAACTGTTTTTT.

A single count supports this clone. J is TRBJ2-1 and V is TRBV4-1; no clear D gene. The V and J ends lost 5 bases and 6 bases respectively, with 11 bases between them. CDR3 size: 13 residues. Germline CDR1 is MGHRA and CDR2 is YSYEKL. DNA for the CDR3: TGCGCCAGCAGCAACGGAGTGGGCAATGAGCAGTTCTTC. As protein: CASSNGVGNEQFF.

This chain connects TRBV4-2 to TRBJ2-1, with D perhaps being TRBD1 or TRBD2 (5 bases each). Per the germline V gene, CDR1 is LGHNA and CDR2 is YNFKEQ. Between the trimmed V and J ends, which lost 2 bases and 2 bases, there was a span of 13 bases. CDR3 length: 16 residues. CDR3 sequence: CASSQPTGRTYNEQFF. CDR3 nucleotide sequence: TGTGCCAGCAGCCAACCCACGGGACGCACCTACAATGAGCAGTTCTTC.

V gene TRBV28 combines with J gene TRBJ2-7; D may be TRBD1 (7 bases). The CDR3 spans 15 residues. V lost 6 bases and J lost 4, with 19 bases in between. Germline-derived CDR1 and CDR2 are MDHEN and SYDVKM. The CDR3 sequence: CASSPRGTSNYEQYF. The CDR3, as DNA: TGTGCCAGCAGCCCCAGGGGGACTTCAAATTACGAGCAGTACTTC.

The CDR3 sequence: CASSQPQEYNEQFF. CDR3 bases: TGCGCCAGCAGCCAACCCCAGGAATACAATGAGCAGTTCTTC. The V and J genes are TRBV4-1 and TRBJ2-1; the D is unclear. This CDR3 spans 14 amino acids. The germline V gene encodes CDR1 MGHRA and CDR2 YSYEKL. Trimming shortened V by 2 bases and J by 4 bases, and 9 bases separated the two germline ends.

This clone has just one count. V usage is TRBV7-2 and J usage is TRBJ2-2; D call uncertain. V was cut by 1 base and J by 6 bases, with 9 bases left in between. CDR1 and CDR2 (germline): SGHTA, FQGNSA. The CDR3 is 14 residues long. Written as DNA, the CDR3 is TGTGCCAGCAGCTTAGGTGCGAGGTCCGGGGAGCTGTTTTTT. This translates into CASSLGARSGELFF.

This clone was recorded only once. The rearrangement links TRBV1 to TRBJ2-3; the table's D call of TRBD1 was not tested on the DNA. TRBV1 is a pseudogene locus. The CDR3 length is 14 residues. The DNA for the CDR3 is TGCACCAGCAGCCAAGTATCAGGAACAGATACGCAGTATTTT. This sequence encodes CTSSQVSGTDTQYF.